The 20 T cell receptor beta chains below were found in one sample sequenced in a study of blood T cell repertoires in COVID-19. Clones were read by immunoSEQ multiplex PCR, and TCRdb kept only the in-frame ones, dropping some. The sample holds approximately 240,000 clones, roughly 87% seen once. Sequencing was performed on PBMCs or T cells enriched from blood (not recorded which). Source of these receptors: a woman in her twenties or thirties with acute COVID-19.

This clone was seen a handful of times. J is TRBJ1-5 and V is TRBV6-5; 8 positions agree with TRBD1. Per the germline V gene, CDR1 is MNHEY and CDR2 is SVGAGI. V lost 6 bases to trimming and J lost 4 bases; unmatched junction nucleotides: 5. CDR3 size: 14 residues. CDR3: CASRGQVKNQPQHF. CDR3 sequence (DNA): TGTGCCAGCAGGGGACAGGTCAAAAATCAGCCCCAGCATTTT.

This chain joins TRBV7-9 and TRBJ2-5, with D unclear. V dropped 5 bases and J dropped 3 bases, with 16 bases sitting between them. Per the germline V gene, CDR1 is SEHNR and CDR2 is FQNEAQ (reference sequence). The CDR3 runs to 15 residues. The CDR3 nucleotides read TGTGCCAGCAGCCCAACCTTGGCCCAAGAAGAGACCCAGTACTTC. Its translation: CASSPTLAQEETQYF.

The CDR3 protein is CAWSPRIGEKLFF. The CDR3 coding sequence is TGTGCCTGGAGTCCTAGAATAGGTGAAAAACTGTTTTTT. J is TRBJ1-4 and V is TRBV30; D not certain. The ends were cut back, 2 bases at V and 7 bases at J, with 11 bases in the middle. This CDR3 spans 13 amino acids. Germline V gene sequence: CDR1 GTSNPN, CDR2 SVGIG (reference sequence).

J is TRBJ1-5 and V is TRBV28; D gene unclear. Germline assignment: CDR1 MDHEN and CDR2 SYDVKM. V dropped 7 bases and J dropped 3 bases, with 10 bases sitting between them. The CDR3 is 13 residues long. CDR3 loop: CASTTTYNQPQHF. The DNA of the CDR3 is TGTGCCAGCACTACTACCTACAATCAGCCCCAGCATTTT.

The V gene is TRBV3-1 (or the pseudogene TRBV3-2), the J gene TRBJ1-3; D call uncertain. The length of the CDR3 is 15 residues. CDR1 is LGHDT and CDR2 is YNNKEL in the germline V gene (reference sequence). Trimming left V 0 bases short and J 4 bases short, with 10 bases between. CDR3 in amino acids: CASSQDRRVGNTIYF. In DNA, the CDR3 is TGTGCCAGCAGCCAAGATAGGAGGGTCGGAAACACCATATATTTT.

V gene TRBV11-1 combines with J gene TRBJ2-1; TRBD2 matches at 8 bases. With 5 bases clipped from V and 7 bases from J, the junction kept 10 bases outside the gene matches. The CDR3 has 15 residues. Germline V gene sequence: CDR1 SGHAT, CDR2 FQDESV (reference sequence). The CDR3 DNA reads as TGTGCCAGCAGCCAGGGCGGGGGGCCGCGGAATGAGCAGTTCTTC. Translated: CASSQGGGPRNEQFF. Full variable domain (outside the CDR3, taken from reference TRBV11-1 and TRBJ2-1): EAEVAQSPRYKITEKSQAVAFWCDPISGHATLYWYRQILGQGPELLVQFQDESVVDDSQLPKDRFSAERLKGVDSTLKIQPAELGDSAMYLCASSQGGGPRNEQFFGPGTRLTVL.

The V gene is TRBV3-1 (or the pseudogene TRBV3-2), the J gene TRBJ1-2; no clear D gene. Germline V lookup: CDR1 LGHDT, CDR2 YNNKEL (reference sequence). This CDR3 is 16 amino acids long. Trimming removed 4 bases from V and 1 base from J, with 16 bases in between. In nucleotides, the CDR3 is TGTGCCAGCAGCCGATCGGCCGGCGAGGGTAACTATGGCTACACCTTC. Translated, it gives CASSRSAGEGNYGYTF.

The chain couples TRBV4-3 to TRBJ2-1, with 9 bases that match TRBD1. The trim removed 4 bases at V and 7 bases at J, leaving 11 bases unmatched. The germline CDR1 and CDR2 sequences are LGHNA and YSLEER. CDR3 length: 16 residues. This CDR3 is CASSLRIGQGTNEQFF. The CDR3 DNA reads TGCGCCAGCAGCCTTCGCATAGGACAGGGGACTAATGAGCAGTTCTTC.

J is TRBJ1-5 and V is TRBV6-1; no clear D. The V gene lost 2 bases and the J gene lost 9 bases, with 5 bases spanning the gap. This CDR3 is 11 amino acids long. The germline V gene encodes CDR1 MNHNS and CDR2 SASEGT. The CDR3 spells CASSEYLPQHF. The CDR3 DNA sequence: TGTGCCAGCAGTGAATATTTGCCCCAGCATTTT.

V usage is TRBV3-1 (or the pseudogene TRBV3-2) and J usage is TRBJ2-5; 9 bases match TRBD2. This CDR3 has 15 amino acids. Germline V CDR1 and CDR2: LGHDT, YNNKEL (reference sequence). J lost 2 bases, V lost 5 bases, and 6 bases had no gene match. The CDR3 sequence: CASSTGLAYQETQYF. Here the CDR3 DNA reads TGTGCCAGCAGCACAGGACTAGCGTATCAAGAGACCCAGTACTTC.

The chain joins TRBV19 to TRBJ2-1; TRBD2 matches at 9 bases. Looked up from germline, CDR1 is LNHDA and CDR2 is SQIVND (reference sequence). Trimming removed 3 bases from V and 9 bases from J; junction bases left unmatched: 12. The CDR3 spans 16 residues. The DNA of the CDR3 is TGTGCCAGTAGTATTCTGACTAGCGGTTTTAGGGGTGAGCAGTTCTTC. Translating gives CASSILTSGFRGEQFF.

This clone was found once. The V and J genes are TRBV7-6 and TRBJ2-3; perhaps TRBD2 as D (6 bases). CDR3 size: 16 residues. The germline V gene has CDR1 SGHVS and CDR2 FNYEAQ. V dropped 1 base and J dropped 2 bases, with 13 bases sitting between them. The CDR3 loop reads CASSLGVAGTTDTQYF. Written as DNA, the CDR3 is TGTGCCAGCAGCTTAGGGGTGGCGGGAACCACAGATACGCAGTATTTT. Drawing the rest from reference TRBV7-6 and TRBJ2-3, the complete variable domain is GAGVSQSPRYKVTKRGQDVALRCDPISGHVSLYWYRQALGQGPEFLTYFNYEAQQDKSGLPNDRFSAERPEGSISTLTIQRTEQRDSAMYRCASSLGVAGTTDTQYFGPGTRLTVL.

The rearrangement links TRBV20-1 to TRBJ1-5, with no clear D. This CDR3 has 15 amino acids. Trimming shortened V by 3 bases and J by 0 bases, and 12 bases separated the two germline ends. Germline V CDR1 and CDR2: DFQATT, SNEGSKA (reference sequence). CDR3 nucleotide sequence: TGCAGTGCTAGTGAATGGCGGTATAGCAATCAGCCCCAGCATTTT. It translates to CSASEWRYSNQPQHF.

The chain recombines TRBV28 with TRBJ2-7; D unclear. CDR3 size: 15 residues. Germline V lookup: CDR1 MDHEN, CDR2 SYDVKM. Trimming left V 2 bases short and J 2 bases short, with 13 bases between. The CDR3 loop reads CASSLRRQPTYEQYF. Written as DNA, the CDR3 is TGTGCCAGCAGTTTAAGGCGGCAACCAACCTACGAGCAGTACTTC.

The chain carries TRBV9 and TRBJ2-5, with TRBD2 matching over 7 bases. The CDR3 runs 16 residues. With 2 bases clipped from V and 6 bases from J, the junction kept 13 bases outside the gene matches. From germline, CDR1 is SGDLS and CDR2 YYNGEE. For the CDR3, the DNA is TGTGCCAGCAGCGTTGGGAGCGGACCCGGGGGGAAGACCCAGTACTTC. Translated, it gives CASSVGSGPGGKTQYF.

The chain is built from TRBV6-2 or TRBV6-3 and TRBJ2-1, with 12 bases matching TRBD2. J lost 6 bases, V lost 6 bases, and 15 bases had no gene match. Germline V CDR1 and CDR2: MNHEY, SVGEGT. The CDR3 runs to 18 residues. The CDR3 protein is CASSHASGGVRVPNEQFF. CDR3 bases: TGTGCCAGCAGCCACGCTAGCGGGGGGGTACGGGTTCCCAATGAGCAGTTCTTC.

The chain is built from TRBV7-9 and TRBJ2-2; 7 bases are shared with TRBD2. The V gene end was trimmed by 5 bases and the J gene end by 0 bases; junction bases not matched to a gene: 3. The CDR3 covers 15 residues. Per the germline V gene, CDR1 is SEHNR and CDR2 is FQNEAQ (reference sequence). The CDR3 here is CASSLGTTNTGELFF. The CDR3 region has the DNA TGTGCCAGCAGCCTTGGGACTACGAACACCGGGGAGCTGTTTTTT. Variable domain in full (rest from reference TRBV7-9 and TRBJ2-2): DTGVSQNPRHKITKRGQNVTFRCDPISEHNRLYWYRQTLGQGPEFLTYFQNEAQLEKSRLLSDRFSAERPKGSFSTLEIQRTEQGDSAMYLCASSLGTTNTGELFFGEGSRLTVL.

V is TRBV7-2 and J is TRBJ1-5; D gene ambiguous. The germline V and J ends were trimmed by 3 bases and 7 bases, with 7 bases remaining between them. Germline V gene sequence: CDR1 SGHTA, CDR2 FQGNSA. The CDR3 covers 12 residues. CDR3: CASSFVGQPQHF. The CDR3 DNA is TGTGCCAGCAGCTTCGTGGGCCAGCCCCAGCATTTT. Drawing the rest from reference TRBV7-2 and TRBJ1-5, the complete variable domain is GAGVSQSPSNKVTEKGKDVELRCDPISGHTALYWYRQSLGQGLEFLIYFQGNSAPDKSGLPSDRFSAERTGGSVSTLTIQRTQQEDSAVYLCASSFVGQPQHFGDGTRLSIL.

The V and J genes are TRBV4-2 and TRBJ1-2, with D uncertain. The germline V gene encodes CDR1 LGHNA and CDR2 YNFKEQ. V was shortened by 0 bases and J by 4 bases, with 15 bases between the two germline ends. The CDR3 consists of 16 residues. CDR3 amino acids: CASSQEGGQNSYGYTF. The CDR3 region has the DNA TGTGCCAGCAGCCAAGAAGGAGGTCAGAACTCCTATGGCTACACCTTC.

This clone was found once. V and J are TRBV21-1 and TRBJ2-7; TRBD1 is the table's D call and was not checked against the DNA. TRBV21-1 is a listed pseudogene. This CDR3 has 13 amino acids. The CDR3 loop reads CASPRQDSYEQYF. The CDR3 DNA sequence: TGTGCCAGCCCTAGACAGGACTCCTACGAGCAGTACTTC.